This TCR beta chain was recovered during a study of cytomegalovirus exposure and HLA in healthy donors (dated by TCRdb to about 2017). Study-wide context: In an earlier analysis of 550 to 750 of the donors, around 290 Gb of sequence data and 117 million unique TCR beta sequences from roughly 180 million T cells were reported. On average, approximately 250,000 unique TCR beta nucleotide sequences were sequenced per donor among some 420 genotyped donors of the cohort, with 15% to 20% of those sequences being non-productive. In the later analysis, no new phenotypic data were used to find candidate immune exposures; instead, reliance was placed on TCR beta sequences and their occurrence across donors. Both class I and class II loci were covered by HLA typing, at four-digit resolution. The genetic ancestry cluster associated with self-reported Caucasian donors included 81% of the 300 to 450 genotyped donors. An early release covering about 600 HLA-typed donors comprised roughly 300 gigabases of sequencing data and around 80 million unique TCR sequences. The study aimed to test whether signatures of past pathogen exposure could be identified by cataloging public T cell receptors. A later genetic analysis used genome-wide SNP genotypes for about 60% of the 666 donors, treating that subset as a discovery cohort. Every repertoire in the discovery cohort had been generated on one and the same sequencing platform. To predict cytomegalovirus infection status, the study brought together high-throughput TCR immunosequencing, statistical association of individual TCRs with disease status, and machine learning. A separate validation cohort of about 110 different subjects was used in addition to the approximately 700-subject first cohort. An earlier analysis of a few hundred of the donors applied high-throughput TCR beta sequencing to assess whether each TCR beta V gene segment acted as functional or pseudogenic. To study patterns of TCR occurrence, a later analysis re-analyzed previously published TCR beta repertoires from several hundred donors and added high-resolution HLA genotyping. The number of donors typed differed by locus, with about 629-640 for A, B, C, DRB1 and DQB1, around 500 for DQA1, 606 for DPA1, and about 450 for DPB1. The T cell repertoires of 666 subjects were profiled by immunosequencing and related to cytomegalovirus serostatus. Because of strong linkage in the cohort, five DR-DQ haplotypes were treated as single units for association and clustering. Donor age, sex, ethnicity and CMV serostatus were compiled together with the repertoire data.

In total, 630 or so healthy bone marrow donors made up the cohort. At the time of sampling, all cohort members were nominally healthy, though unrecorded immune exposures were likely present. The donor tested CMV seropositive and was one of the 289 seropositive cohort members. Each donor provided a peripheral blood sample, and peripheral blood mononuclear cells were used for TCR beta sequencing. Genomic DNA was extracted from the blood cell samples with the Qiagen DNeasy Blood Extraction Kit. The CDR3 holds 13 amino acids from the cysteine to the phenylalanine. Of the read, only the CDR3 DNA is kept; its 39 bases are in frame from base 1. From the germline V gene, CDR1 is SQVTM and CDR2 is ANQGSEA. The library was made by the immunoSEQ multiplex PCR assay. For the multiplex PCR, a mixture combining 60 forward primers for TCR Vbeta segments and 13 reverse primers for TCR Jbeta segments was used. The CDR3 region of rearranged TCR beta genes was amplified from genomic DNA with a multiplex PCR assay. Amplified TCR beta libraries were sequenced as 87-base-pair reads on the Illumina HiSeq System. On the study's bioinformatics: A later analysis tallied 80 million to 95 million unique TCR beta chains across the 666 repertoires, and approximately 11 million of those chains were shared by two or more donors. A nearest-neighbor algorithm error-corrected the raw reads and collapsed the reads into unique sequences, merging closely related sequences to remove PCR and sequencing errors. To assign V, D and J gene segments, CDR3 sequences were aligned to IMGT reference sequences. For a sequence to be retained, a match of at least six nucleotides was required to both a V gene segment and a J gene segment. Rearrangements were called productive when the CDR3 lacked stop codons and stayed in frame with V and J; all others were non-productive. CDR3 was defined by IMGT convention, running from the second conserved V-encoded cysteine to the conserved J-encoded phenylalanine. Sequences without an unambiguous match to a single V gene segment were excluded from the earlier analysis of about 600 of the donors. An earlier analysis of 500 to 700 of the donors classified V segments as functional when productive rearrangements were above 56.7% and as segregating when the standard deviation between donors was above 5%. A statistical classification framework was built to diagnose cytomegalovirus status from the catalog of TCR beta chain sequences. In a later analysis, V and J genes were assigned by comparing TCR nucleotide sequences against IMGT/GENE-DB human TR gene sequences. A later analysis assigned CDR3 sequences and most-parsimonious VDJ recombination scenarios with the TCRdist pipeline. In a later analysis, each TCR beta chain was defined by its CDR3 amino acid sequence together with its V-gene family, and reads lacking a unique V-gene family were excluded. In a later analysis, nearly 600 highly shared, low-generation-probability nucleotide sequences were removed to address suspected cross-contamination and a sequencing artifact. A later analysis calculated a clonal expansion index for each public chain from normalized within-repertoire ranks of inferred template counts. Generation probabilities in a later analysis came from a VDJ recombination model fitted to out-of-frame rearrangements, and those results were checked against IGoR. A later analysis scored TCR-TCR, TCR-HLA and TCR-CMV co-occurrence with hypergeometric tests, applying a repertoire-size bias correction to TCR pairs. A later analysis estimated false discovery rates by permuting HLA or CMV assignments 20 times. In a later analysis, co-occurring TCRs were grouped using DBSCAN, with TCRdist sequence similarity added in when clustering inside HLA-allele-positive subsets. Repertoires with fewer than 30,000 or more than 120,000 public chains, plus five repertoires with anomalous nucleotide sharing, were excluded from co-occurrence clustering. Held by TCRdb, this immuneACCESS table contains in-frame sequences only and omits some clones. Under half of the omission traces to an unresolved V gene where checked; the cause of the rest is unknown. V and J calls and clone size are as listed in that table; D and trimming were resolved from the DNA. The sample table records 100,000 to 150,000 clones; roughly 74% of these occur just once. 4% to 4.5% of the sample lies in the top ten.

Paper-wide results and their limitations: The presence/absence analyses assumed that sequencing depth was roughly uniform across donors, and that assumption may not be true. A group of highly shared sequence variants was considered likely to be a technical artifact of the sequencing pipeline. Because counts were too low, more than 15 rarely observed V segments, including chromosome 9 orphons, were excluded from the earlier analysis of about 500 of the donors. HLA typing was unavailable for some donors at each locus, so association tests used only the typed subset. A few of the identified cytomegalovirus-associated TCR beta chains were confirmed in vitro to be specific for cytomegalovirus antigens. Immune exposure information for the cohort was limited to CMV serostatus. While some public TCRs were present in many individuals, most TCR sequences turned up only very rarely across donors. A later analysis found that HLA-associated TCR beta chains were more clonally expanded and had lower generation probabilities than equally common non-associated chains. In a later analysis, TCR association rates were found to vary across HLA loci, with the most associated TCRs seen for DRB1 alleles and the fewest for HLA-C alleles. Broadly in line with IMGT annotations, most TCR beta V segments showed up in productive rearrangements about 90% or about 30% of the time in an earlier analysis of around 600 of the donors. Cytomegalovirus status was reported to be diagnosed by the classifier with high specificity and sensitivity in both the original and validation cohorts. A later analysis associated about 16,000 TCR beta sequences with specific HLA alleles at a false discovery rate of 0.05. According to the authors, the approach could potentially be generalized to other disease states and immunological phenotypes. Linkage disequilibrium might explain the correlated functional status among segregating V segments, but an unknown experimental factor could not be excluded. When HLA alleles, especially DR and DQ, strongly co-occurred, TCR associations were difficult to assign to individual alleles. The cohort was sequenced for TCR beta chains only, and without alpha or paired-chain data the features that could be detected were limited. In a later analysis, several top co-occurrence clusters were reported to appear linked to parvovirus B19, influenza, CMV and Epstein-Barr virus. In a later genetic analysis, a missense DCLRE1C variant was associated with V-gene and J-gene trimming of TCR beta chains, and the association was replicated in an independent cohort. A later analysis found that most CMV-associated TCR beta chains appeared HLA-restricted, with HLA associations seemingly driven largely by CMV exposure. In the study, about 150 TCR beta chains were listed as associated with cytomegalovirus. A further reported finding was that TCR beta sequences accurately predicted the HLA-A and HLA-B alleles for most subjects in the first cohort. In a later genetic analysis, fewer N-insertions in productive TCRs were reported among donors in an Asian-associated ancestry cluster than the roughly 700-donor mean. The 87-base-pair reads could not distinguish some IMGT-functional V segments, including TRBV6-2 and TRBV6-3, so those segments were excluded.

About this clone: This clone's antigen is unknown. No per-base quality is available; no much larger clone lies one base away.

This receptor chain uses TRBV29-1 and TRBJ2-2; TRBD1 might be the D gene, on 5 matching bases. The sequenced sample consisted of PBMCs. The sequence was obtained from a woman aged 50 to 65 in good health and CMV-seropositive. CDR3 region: CTADRANTGELFF. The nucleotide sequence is TGCACCGCAGACAGAGCGAACACCGGGGAGCTGTTTTTT.